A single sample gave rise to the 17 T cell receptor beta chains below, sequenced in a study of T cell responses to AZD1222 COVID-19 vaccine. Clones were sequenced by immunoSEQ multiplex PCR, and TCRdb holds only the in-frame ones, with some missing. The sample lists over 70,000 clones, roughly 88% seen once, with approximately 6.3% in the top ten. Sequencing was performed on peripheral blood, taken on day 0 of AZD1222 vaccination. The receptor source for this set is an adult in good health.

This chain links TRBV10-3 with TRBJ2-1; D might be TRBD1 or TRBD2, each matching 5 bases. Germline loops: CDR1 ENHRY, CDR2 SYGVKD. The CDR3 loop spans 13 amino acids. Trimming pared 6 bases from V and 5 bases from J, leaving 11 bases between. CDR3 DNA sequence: TGTGCCATCAGCCGGGACGAGAACAATGAGCAGTTCTTC. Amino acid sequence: CAISRDENNEQFF.

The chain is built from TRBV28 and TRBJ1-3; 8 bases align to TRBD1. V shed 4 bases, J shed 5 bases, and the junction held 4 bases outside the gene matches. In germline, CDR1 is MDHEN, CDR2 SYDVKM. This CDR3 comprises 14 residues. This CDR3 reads CASSSGQGRNTIYF. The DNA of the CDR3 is TGTGCCAGCAGTTCCGGACAGGGCAGAAACACCATATATTTT.

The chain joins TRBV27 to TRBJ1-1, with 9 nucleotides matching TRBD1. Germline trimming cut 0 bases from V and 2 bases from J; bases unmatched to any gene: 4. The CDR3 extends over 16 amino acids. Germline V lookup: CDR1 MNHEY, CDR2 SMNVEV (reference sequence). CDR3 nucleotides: TGTGCCAGCAGTTTATCACTGGACAGGGGAAACACTGAAGCTTTCTTT. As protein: CASSLSLDRGNTEAFF.

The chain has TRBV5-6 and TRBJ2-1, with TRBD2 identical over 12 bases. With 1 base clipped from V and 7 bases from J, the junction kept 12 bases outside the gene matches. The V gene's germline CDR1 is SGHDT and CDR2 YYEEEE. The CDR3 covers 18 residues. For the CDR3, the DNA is TGTGCCAGCAGCTTGTTACTAGCGGGAGGTACTATATTGAATGAGCAGTTCTTC. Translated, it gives CASSLLLAGGTILNEQFF.

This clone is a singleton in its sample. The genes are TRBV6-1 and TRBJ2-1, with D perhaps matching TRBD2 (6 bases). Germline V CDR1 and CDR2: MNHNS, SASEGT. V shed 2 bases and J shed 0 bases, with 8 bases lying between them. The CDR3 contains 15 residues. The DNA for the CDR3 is TGTGCCAGCAGTGAAATTAGCGGCTCCTACAATGAGCAGTTCTTC. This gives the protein CASSEISGSYNEQFF.

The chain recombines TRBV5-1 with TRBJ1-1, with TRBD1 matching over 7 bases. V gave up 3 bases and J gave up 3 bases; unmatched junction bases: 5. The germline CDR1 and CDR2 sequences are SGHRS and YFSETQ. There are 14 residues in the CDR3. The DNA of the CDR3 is TGCGCCAGCAGCTATGACAGGGCTGACACTGAAGCTTTCTTT. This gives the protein CASSYDRADTEAFF.

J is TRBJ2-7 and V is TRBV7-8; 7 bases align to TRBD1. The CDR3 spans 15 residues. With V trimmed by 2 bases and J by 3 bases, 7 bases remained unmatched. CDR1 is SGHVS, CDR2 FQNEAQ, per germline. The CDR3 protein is CASSLSQGIVYEQYF. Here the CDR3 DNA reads TGTGCCAGCAGCTTATCACAGGGGATAGTCTACGAGCAGTACTTC.

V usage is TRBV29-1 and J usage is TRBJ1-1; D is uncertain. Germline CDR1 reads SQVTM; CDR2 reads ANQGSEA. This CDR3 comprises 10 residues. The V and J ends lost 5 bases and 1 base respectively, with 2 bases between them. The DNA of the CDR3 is TGCAGCGTTCAGAACACTGAAGCTTTCTTT. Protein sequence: CSVQNTEAFF.

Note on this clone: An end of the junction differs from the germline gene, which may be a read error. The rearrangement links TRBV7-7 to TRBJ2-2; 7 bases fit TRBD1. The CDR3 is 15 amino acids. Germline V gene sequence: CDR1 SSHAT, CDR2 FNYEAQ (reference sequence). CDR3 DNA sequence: TGTGCTAGCAGCCCCCGACAGGGTTACACCGGGGAGCTGTTTTTT. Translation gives CASSPRQGYTGELFF.

CDR3 protein: CASRNGQGTGELFF. In DNA, the CDR3 is TGTGCCAGCAGAAACGGACAGGGAACCGGGGAGCTGTTTTTT. The gene calls are TRBV28 and TRBJ2-2, with 8 positions matching TRBD1. Germline trimming cut 6 bases from V and 5 bases from J; bases unmatched to any gene: 5. The germline V gene encodes CDR1 MDHEN and CDR2 SYDVKM. This CDR3 region has 14 residues.

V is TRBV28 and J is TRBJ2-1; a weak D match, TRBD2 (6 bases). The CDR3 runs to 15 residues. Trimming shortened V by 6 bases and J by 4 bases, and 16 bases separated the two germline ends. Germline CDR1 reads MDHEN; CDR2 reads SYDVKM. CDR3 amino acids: CASSTAGAGYNEQFF. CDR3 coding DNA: TGTGCCAGCAGCACCGCGGGCGCGGGATACAATGAGCAGTTCTTC.

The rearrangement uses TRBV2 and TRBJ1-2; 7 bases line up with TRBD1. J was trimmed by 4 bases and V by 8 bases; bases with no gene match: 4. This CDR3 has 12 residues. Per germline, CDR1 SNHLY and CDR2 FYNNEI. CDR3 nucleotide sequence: TGTGCCAGCGGGGACAGTCTCTATGGCTACACCTTC. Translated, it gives CASGDSLYGYTF.

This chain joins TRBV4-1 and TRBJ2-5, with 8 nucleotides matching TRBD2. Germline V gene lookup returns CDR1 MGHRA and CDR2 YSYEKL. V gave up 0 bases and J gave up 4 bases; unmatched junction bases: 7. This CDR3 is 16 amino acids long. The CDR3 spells CASSQDRYGRGETQYF. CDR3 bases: TGCGCCAGCAGCCAAGATCGTTACGGGAGGGGAGAGACCCAGTACTTC.

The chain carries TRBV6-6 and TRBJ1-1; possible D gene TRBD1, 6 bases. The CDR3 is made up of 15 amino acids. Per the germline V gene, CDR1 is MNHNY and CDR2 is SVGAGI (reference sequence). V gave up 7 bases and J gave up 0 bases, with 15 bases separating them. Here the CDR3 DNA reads TGTGCCAGCACAACTGAGGGGGGCATGAACACTGAAGCTTTCTTT. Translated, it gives CASTTEGGMNTEAFF.

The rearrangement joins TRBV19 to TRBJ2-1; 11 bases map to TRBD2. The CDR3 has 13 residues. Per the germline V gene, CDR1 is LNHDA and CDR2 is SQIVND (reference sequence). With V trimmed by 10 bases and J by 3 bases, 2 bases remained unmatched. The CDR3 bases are TGTGCCACGGGACTAGCGGTCTACAATGAGCAGTTCTTC. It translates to CATGLAVYNEQFF.

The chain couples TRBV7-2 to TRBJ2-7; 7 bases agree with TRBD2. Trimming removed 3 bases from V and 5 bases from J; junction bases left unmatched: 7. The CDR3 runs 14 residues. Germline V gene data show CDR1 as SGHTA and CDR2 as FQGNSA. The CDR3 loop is CASSFRGGPHEQYF. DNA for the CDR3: TGTGCCAGCAGCTTTCGCGGGGGACCCCACGAGCAGTACTTC.

The CDR3, as DNA: TGTGCCAGTAGTTCCGGGGAGGGGAACTACGAGCAGTACTTC. Amino acids: CASSSGEGNYEQYF. The chain couples TRBV19 to TRBJ2-7; 7 bases match TRBD2. There are 14 residues in the CDR3. CDR1 and CDR2 from the germline V gene are LNHDA and SQIVND (reference sequence). The ends lost 5 bases at V and 3 bases at J; junction bases unmatched: 7.